This T cell receptor beta chain comes out of a study of cytomegalovirus exposure and HLA in healthy donors (TCRdb year 2017). About the study as a whole: According to an earlier analysis of several hundred of the donors, roughly 180 million T cells yielded 117 million unique TCR beta sequences and around 280 Gb of sequence data. A later analysis re-examined previously published TCR beta repertoires from just over 650 donors and added high-resolution HLA genotyping to investigate patterns of TCR occurrence. In the later analysis, no new phenotypic data were used to find candidate immune exposures; instead, reliance was placed on TCR beta sequences and their occurrence across donors. Class I and class II HLA loci were covered by the typing at four-digit resolution. In an earlier analysis of 587 of the donors, high-throughput TCR beta sequencing was used to judge whether each TCR beta V gene segment behaved as functional or pseudogenic. The number of donors typed differed by locus, with roughly 620-630 for A, B, C, DRB1 and DQB1, roughly 550 for DQA1, about 610 for DPA1, and around 430 for DPB1. Because of strong linkage in the cohort, a few DR-DQ haplotypes were treated as single units for association and clustering. The aim of the study was to test whether cataloging public T cell receptors could identify signatures of past pathogen exposure. Among some 400 genotyped donors of the cohort, an average of 235,054 unique TCR beta nucleotide sequences were sequenced per donor, around 20% of them non-productive. Donor age, sex, ethnicity and CMV serostatus were compiled together with the repertoire data. Roughly 300 gigabases of sequencing data and tens of millions of unique TCR sequences made up an early release that covered approximately 650 HLA-typed donors. Genome-wide SNP genotypes for about 65% of the 666 donors were used in a later genetic analysis, which treated that subset as a discovery cohort. High-throughput TCR immunosequencing, statistical association of individual TCRs with disease status, and machine learning were combined to predict cytomegalovirus infection status. Among the roughly 390 genotyped donors, about 83% belonged to the genetic ancestry cluster associated with self-reported Caucasian donors. Besides the first cohort of approximately 670 subjects, a separate validation cohort made up of roughly 130 different subjects was used. The study used immunosequencing to profile the T cell repertoires of approximately 640 subjects and linked those repertoires to cytomegalovirus serostatus. Every discovery cohort repertoire had been produced on one sequencing platform. What the work shows at the level of the full study, not this receptor alone: In a later analysis, the rate of TCR association differed among HLA loci, with DRB1 alleles having the most associated TCRs and HLA-C alleles having the fewest. Some IMGT-functional V segments, including TRBV6-2 and TRBV6-3, could not be told apart with the 87-base-pair reads, so those segments were excluded. Correlated functional status among segregating V segments might be attributable to linkage disequilibrium, but an unknown experimental factor could not be ruled out. The classifier was reported to diagnose cytomegalovirus status with high specificity and sensitivity in both the original and validation cohorts. An earlier analysis of approximately 540 of the donors showed that most TCR beta V segments appeared in productive rearrangements either about 90% or about 30% of the time, which broadly matched IMGT annotations. In the study, some 180 TCR beta chains were listed as associated with cytomegalovirus. When HLA alleles, especially DR and DQ, strongly co-occurred, TCR associations were difficult to assign to individual alleles. An association between a missense DCLRE1C variant and V-gene and J-gene trimming of TCR beta chains was found in a later genetic analysis and replicated in an independent cohort. Sequencing depth was assumed to be roughly uniform across donors in the presence/absence analyses, though that assumption may not hold. A later analysis found that most CMV-associated TCR beta chains appeared HLA-restricted, with HLA associations seemingly driven largely by CMV exposure. Because counts were too low, more than 15 rarely observed V segments, including chromosome 9 orphons, were left out of the earlier analysis of approximately 580 of the donors. For the cohort, immune exposure information was limited to CMV serostatus. Only TCR beta chains were sequenced in this cohort, and the absence of alpha or paired-chain data limited detectable features. Compared with equally common non-associated chains, HLA-associated TCR beta chains in a later analysis were more clonally expanded and had lower generation probabilities. A further reported finding was that TCR beta sequences accurately predicted the HLA-A and HLA-B alleles for most subjects in the first cohort. In a later analysis, several top co-occurrence clusters were reported to appear linked to parvovirus B19, influenza, CMV and Epstein-Barr virus. Compared with the roughly 670-donor mean, donors in an Asian-associated ancestry cluster had fewer N-insertions in productive TCRs, according to a later genetic analysis. In a later analysis, about 17,000 TCR beta sequences were associated with specific HLA alleles at a false discovery rate of 0.05. A group of highly shared sequence variants was considered likely to be a technical artifact of the sequencing pipeline. Because some donors lacked HLA typing at each locus, the association tests relied only on the typed subset. A few of the identified cytomegalovirus-associated TCR beta chains were confirmed in vitro to be specific for cytomegalovirus antigens. The authors suggested that the approach could potentially be extended to other disease states and immunological phenotypes. Most TCR sequences were observed very rarely across donors, whereas some public TCRs were present in many individuals.

Trimming at the junction amounts to 0 bases on V and 5 bases on J, and the germline ends lie 11 bases apart. The CDR3 goes from the cysteine to the phenylalanine over 15 residues. Just the 45-base CDR3 DNA is kept, in frame starting at base 1. Taken from the germline V gene, the CDR1 and CDR2 loops are SNHLY and FYNNEI. Receptor libraries were prepared by the immunoSEQ multiplex PCR assay. For the multiplex PCR, a mixture combining 60 forward primers for TCR Vbeta segments and 13 reverse primers for TCR Jbeta segments was used. The CDR3 region of rearranged TCR beta genes was amplified from genomic DNA with a multiplex PCR assay. The amplified TCR beta libraries were sequenced on the Illumina HiSeq System as 87-base-pair reads. The original pipeline was this. A later analysis tallied around 87 million unique TCR beta chains across the 650 to 750 repertoires, and about 10 million of those chains were shared by two or more donors. A nearest-neighbor algorithm error-corrected the raw reads and collapsed the reads into unique sequences, merging closely related sequences to remove PCR and sequencing errors. CDR3 sequences were aligned to IMGT reference sequences to assign V, D and J gene segments. For a sequence to be retained, a match of at least six nucleotides was required to both a V gene segment and a J gene segment. A rearrangement was called productive if the CDR3 had no stop codons and remained in frame with V and J, and every other rearrangement was called non-productive. CDR3 was defined according to IMGT convention as the region running from the second conserved V-encoded cysteine to the conserved J-encoded phenylalanine. The earlier analysis of roughly 590 of the donors excluded sequences that lacked an unambiguous match to a single V gene segment. In an earlier analysis of around 590 of the donors, a V segment was called functional when productive rearrangements were above 56.7%, and segregating when the standard deviation between donors exceeded 5%. A statistical classification framework was built for diagnosing cytomegalovirus status from the catalog of TCR beta chain sequences. In a later analysis, TCR nucleotide sequences were compared against IMGT/GENE-DB human TR gene sequences so that V and J genes could be assigned. The TCRdist pipeline was used in a later analysis to assign CDR3 sequences and most-parsimonious VDJ recombination scenarios. A later analysis defined each TCR beta chain by its CDR3 amino acid sequence plus V-gene family, and excluded reads lacking a unique V-gene family. To address suspected cross-contamination and a sequencing artifact, a later analysis removed approximately 600 highly shared, low-generation-probability nucleotide sequences. In a later analysis, a clonal expansion index for each public chain was calculated from normalized within-repertoire ranks of inferred template counts. In a later analysis, generation probabilities were computed with a VDJ recombination model fitted to out-of-frame rearrangements, and the resulting probabilities were checked against IGoR. A later analysis scored TCR-TCR, TCR-HLA and TCR-CMV co-occurrence with hypergeometric tests, applying a repertoire-size bias correction to TCR pairs. To estimate false discovery rates, a later analysis permuted the HLA or CMV assignments 20 times. In a later analysis, co-occurring TCRs were grouped using DBSCAN, with TCRdist sequence similarity added in when clustering inside HLA-allele-positive subsets. For co-occurrence clustering, repertoires with fewer than 30,000 or more than 120,000 public chains were excluded, along with about five repertoires with anomalous nucleotide sharing. Held by TCRdb, this immuneACCESS table contains in-frame sequences only and omits some clones. Under half of the omission traces to an unresolved V gene where checked; the cause of the rest is unknown. V and J calls and clone size are copied from that table; D and trimming were computed from the DNA. The sample contains approximately 130,000 clones, over 70% of them found a single time. 3.1% of the sample is taken by the ten largest.

Notes on this clone: This receptor's antigen is unknown. No base quality values were provided; no much bigger clone lies one nucleotide off.

The cohort was made up of 500 to 800 healthy bone marrow donors. At the time of sampling, every cohort member was nominally healthy, though immune exposures that went unrecorded were likely present. The donor tested CMV seronegative, placing the donor among the 352 seronegative members of the cohort. Each donor provided a peripheral blood sample, and peripheral blood mononuclear cells were used for TCR beta sequencing. The Qiagen DNeasy Blood Extraction Kit was used to extract genomic DNA from the blood cell samples. The chain is made from TRBV2 and TRBJ1-5, with the D gene uncertain. This TCR was sampled from a man aged 25 to 40 in good health and CMV-seronegative. Sequencing used PBMCs. The CDR3 protein: CASSEAGGGYQPQHF. The nucleotide sequence is TGTGCCAGCAGTGAAGCGGGCGGAGGGTATCAGCCCCAGCATTTT.